This T cell receptor (beta chain) was retrieved from a study of human T cells and chemical hapten exposure. Study overall: It was small differences in pooled library volume that mainly caused per-sample TCR yields to vary.

Library construction involved attaching unique molecular identifiers to individual cDNA molecules, which allowed quantitative, reproducible TCR counting. TCRdb reprocessed the RACE reads with MiXCR, giving one entry per CDR3 protein. In the table there are more than 75,000 distinct CDR3 sequences, around 8.7% of which are singletons. Study-level findings and limits: TCRs at high frequency, those above 1 in 1000, did not change with DPC sensitization.

Time point: healthy volunteer bleed at 6 weeks. Unfractionated whole blood served as the source for total RNA extraction. The CDR3 has 15 amino acids. A word on this clonotype: Its specificity is unknown.

The chain is built from TRBV21-1 and TRBJ1-1; TRBD1, the table's D call, lacks a check against the DNA. TRBV21-1 is flagged as a pseudogene. Specimen: whole blood. This TCR derives from a male donor in good health. Some clones in this sample may be carry-over from other donors' samples. The CDR3 here is CASSKEGDVNTEAFF. The CDR3 DNA reads as TGTGCCAGCAGCAAGGAGGGGGACGTGAACACTGAAGCTTTCTTT.